This T cell receptor (beta chain) was observed in a study of shared clonotypes between healthy human individuals. Points from the study as a whole: The study drew on few donors, limiting represented genetic and exposure-history diversity.

Trimming pared 3 bases from V and 1 base from J, leaving 10 bases between. CDR3 length equals 15 residues. Germline V gives CDR1 ENHRY, CDR2 SYGVKD. Comment on this clone: Its antigen remains unidentified.

The method was immunoSEQ multiplex PCR; TCRdb's version includes in-frame clones alone and lacks a portion of them. The data contain around 2.5 million clones, under 95% of them singletons. Splitting the CD4+ cells yielded a CD45RA+ naive subset and a CD45RA-negative memory subset. The sequence was obtained from a man in his late teens or twenties in good health. Some clones in this sample may be carry-over from other donors' samples. Sequenced material: naive CD4+ T cells from PBMCs. The sample's subset: CD45RA+ positively selected. This chain uses TRBV10-3 with TRBJ1-5; D is unclear. The CDR3 reads CAISEWELSNQPQHF. In DNA, the CDR3 is TGTGCCATCAGTGAATGGGAACTCAGCAATCAGCCCCAGCATTTT.